This entry concerns a single T cell receptor beta chain. Per-sample cDNA came from eight separate reactions. TCRdb reanalyzed the 5' RACE reads, giving one entry per CDR3 protein sequence and no DNA. The record lists about 210,000 distinct CDR3 sequences, of which the ten most abundant hold 1.6%. This sample was taken from a study of monozygotic twins with inflammatory bowel disease. The CDR3 contains 14 residues. Germline CDR1 and CDR2: SGDLS and YYNGEE. Source material: blood. This receptor was identified in a human donor with ulcerative colitis or Crohn's disease, or a healthy co-twin of an affected twin (not recorded which). J is TRBJ1-5 and V is TRBV9; absent DNA, TCRdb's TRBD1 call cannot be checked. The chain's CDR3 is CASSLDSQYQPQHF.